The 30 T cell receptor beta chains below come from one sample, sequenced in a study of regulatory T cells in long-lasting Graves disease. Construction of TCR beta libraries relied on iRepertoire HTBI primers and on Arm-PCR targeting CDR3 regions. TCRdb analysed the multiplex PCR reads with MiXCR anew, one entry per CDR3 protein. Among approximately 360,000 distinct CDR3 sequences listed, 12% were seen once. The sample's time point: newly diagnosed GD, antithyroid drugs for less than 3 months. The TCR library was made from RNA extracted from PBMCs. These data were also filed under a second study, of T cells in Graves' hyperthyroidism and ophthalmopathy.

Sequences were derived from peripheral blood mononuclear cells (PBMCs), sampled at new diagnosis, from a patient treated with antithyroid drugs. Source of these receptors: a woman aged 18-29 years with Graves disease.

There are a few counts of this clonotype. This rearrangement joins TRBV28 to TRBJ2-6; no firm D call. The CDR3 spans 15 residues. From germline, CDR1 is MDHEN and CDR2 SYDVKM. Deletions cut 2 bases from V and 2 bases from J, with 7 bases between. The CDR3 here is CASSLTPPGANVLTF. The CDR3 DNA reads as TGTGCCAGCAGTTTAACCCCTCCTGGGGCCAACGTCCTGACTTTC.

This clonotype has ten or more counts. The rearrangement links TRBV7-3 to TRBJ2-1, with TRBD2 identical over 8 bases. This CDR3 region has 14 residues. After removal of 5 bases from V and 3 bases from J, the junction contained 3 bases not matched to a gene. Germline CDR1 and CDR2: SGHTA and FQGTGA. In DNA, the CDR3 is TGTGCCAGCAGCACTAGCGGAGGCTACAATGAGCAGTTCTTC. This gives the protein CASSTSGGYNEQFF.

Only a few counts were recorded for this clonotype. The rearrangement uses TRBV4-1 and TRBJ1-1, with TRBD1 matching over 7 bases. The junction had 11 bases not matched to a gene; V was cut back by 4 bases and J by 0 bases. The germline CDR1 and CDR2 sequences are MGHRA and YSYEKL. The CDR3 covers 17 residues. The CDR3 loop is CASSPGGAVALNTEAFF. In nucleotides, the CDR3 is TGCGCCAGCAGCCCAGGGGGAGCGGTAGCTTTGAACACTGAAGCTTTCTTT.

The chain carries TRBV29-1 and TRBJ2-3, with TRBD2 identical over 7 bases. The CDR3 runs to 13 residues. Germline CDR1 and CDR2: SQVTM and ANQGSEA. J lost 2 bases, V lost 4 bases, and 3 bases had no gene match. The CDR3 bases are TGCAGCGTTGCGGGACTATTCACAGATACGCAGTATTTT. Translating gives CSVAGLFTDTQYF.

The chain employs TRBV4-3 and TRBJ2-3, with D uncertain. The V end was cut by 3 bases, the J end by 4 bases, with 14 bases between. Germline assignment: CDR1 LGHNA and CDR2 YSLEER. This CDR3 has 15 amino acids. CDR3 region: CASSQFSAIPDTQYF. Here the CDR3 DNA reads TGCGCCAGCAGCCAGTTTAGTGCCATTCCAGATACGCAGTATTTT.

The sample holds many counts of this clonotype. The V and J genes are TRBV6-1 and TRBJ2-2; D might be TRBD1 (6 bases). This CDR3 spans 17 amino acids. V shed 6 bases and J shed 4 bases, with 21 bases lying between them. Germline values: CDR1 MNHNS, CDR2 SASEGT. The CDR3 loop reads CASRPGDFTGFTGELFF. CDR3 nucleotides: TGTGCCAGCAGACCAGGGGATTTTACAGGGTTCACCGGGGAGCTGTTTTTT.

This rearrangement joins TRBV29-1 to TRBJ1-2, with D possibly being TRBD1 (5 bases). The V end was cut by 8 bases, the J end by 2 bases, with 15 bases between. Germline V gene sequence: CDR1 SQVTM, CDR2 ANQGSEA. CDR3 size: 13 residues. The CDR3 DNA reads TGCAGCACCCGGGACTCATACAACTATGGCTACACCTTC. It encodes CSTRDSYNYGYTF.

The chain combines TRBV9 with TRBJ1-2; TRBD1 might be the D (6 bases). CDR1 is SGDLS and CDR2 is YYNGEE in the germline V gene. Trimming cost V 0 bases and J 8 bases, with 11 bases left between them. The CDR3 totals 13 residues. In DNA form, the CDR3 reads TGTGCCAGCAGCGTAGGGGGGCGATTAGGCTACACCTTC. It encodes CASSVGGRLGYTF. The full variable domain, with the rest looked up from reference TRBV9 and TRBJ1-2, is DSGVTQTPKHLITATGQRVTLRCSPRSGDLSVYWYQQSLDQGLQFLIQYYNGEERAKGNILERFSAQQFPDLHSELNLSSLELGDSALYFCASSVGGRLGYTFGSGTRLTVV.

The chain couples TRBV14 to TRBJ2-2, with D perhaps matching TRBD1 (5 bases). This CDR3 is built from 17 residues. CDR1 is SGHDN, CDR2 FVKESK, per germline. Trimming left V 2 bases short and J 4 bases short, with 17 bases between. CDR3 protein: CASSQTRVLLFTGELFF. Written as DNA, the CDR3 is TGTGCCAGCAGCCAAACCAGGGTGCTGTTATTCACCGGGGAGCTGTTTTTT.

This clonotype was counted ten times or more. The chain joins TRBV12-3 or TRBV12-4 to TRBJ2-7; TRBD2 matches at 10 bases. V shed 8 bases and J 5 bases; nucleotides not matched to a gene: 6. The CDR3 spans 13 residues. The CDR3 spells CASETSGKDEQYF. CDR3 DNA: TGTGCCAGCGAAACTAGCGGGAAGGACGAGCAGTACTTC.

There are many counts of this clonotype. This chain uses TRBV2 with TRBJ2-1; D is ambiguous. Germline V gene data show CDR1 as SNHLY and CDR2 as FYNNEI. V gave up 5 bases and J gave up 2 bases, with 16 bases separating them. The CDR3 consists of 16 residues. CDR3 sequence: CASSYTQVAPYNEQFF. The CDR3 nucleotides are TGTGCCAGCAGTTACACGCAAGTAGCCCCCTACAATGAGCAGTTCTTC.

At least ten counts were recorded for this clonotype. This chain connects TRBV20-1 to TRBJ1-3; the D gene is possibly TRBD1 (6 bases). CDR3 length: 13 amino acids. V was clipped by 6 bases and J by 4 bases, with 13 bases between them. In germline, CDR1 is DFQATT, CDR2 SNEGSKA (reference sequence). This chain's CDR3 is CSAKNRDGNTIYF. The CDR3 DNA reads as TGCAGTGCCAAAAACAGGGACGGAAACACCATATATTTT.

This clonotype was counted many times. This chain connects TRBV20-1 to TRBJ2-3, with 11 bases matching TRBD2. This CDR3 contains 14 residues. Germline CDR1 is DFQATT and CDR2 is SNEGSKA (reference sequence). With V trimmed by 5 bases and J by 4 bases, 5 bases remained unmatched. CDR3 amino acids: CSAVAGGPADTQYF. For the CDR3, the DNA is TGCAGTGCTGTAGCGGGGGGGCCCGCAGATACGCAGTATTTT.

This clonotype was seen more than once but under ten times. V gene TRBV6-2 or TRBV6-3 combines with J gene TRBJ2-5, with TRBD1 matching over 7 bases. In germline, CDR1 is MNHEY, CDR2 SVGEGT. The CDR3 is made up of 14 amino acids. V shed 5 bases, J shed 5 bases, and the junction held 8 bases outside the gene matches. The CDR3 sequence is CASSLWTGRETQYF. The CDR3 nucleotides are TGTGCCAGCAGTCTATGGACAGGCCGGGAGACCCAGTACTTC.

V is TRBV6-2 or TRBV6-3 and J is TRBJ1-6; D not resolved. Germline-derived CDR1 and CDR2 are MNHEY and SVGEGT. The CDR3 length is 13 residues. V gave up 2 bases and J gave up 10 bases, with 9 bases separating them. CDR3 DNA sequence: TGTGCCAGCAGTTACCAGGTTTCGTCACCCCTCCACTTT. Translation gives CASSYQVSSPLHF.

This clonotype was counted ten times or more. The gene calls are TRBV6-5 and TRBJ1-2; D unclear. There are 14 residues in the CDR3. V gave up 0 bases and J gave up 7 bases, with 12 bases separating them. Germline CDR1 reads MNHEY; CDR2 reads SVGAGI. The CDR3: CASSYSDGRSGYTF. CDR3 DNA sequence: TGTGCCAGCAGTTACTCCGACGGAAGGAGTGGCTACACCTTC.

This clonotype was observed a few times. V usage is TRBV6-2 or TRBV6-3 and J usage is TRBJ2-1, with TRBD2 matching over 12 bases. The CDR3 contains 15 residues. Germline loops: CDR1 MNHEY, CDR2 SVGEGT. V dropped 5 bases and J dropped 7; count of bases not matched to a gene: 6. DNA for the CDR3: TGTGCCAGCAGTCCGACTAGCGGGGGCCTTAATGAGCAGTTCTTC. Translation gives CASSPTSGGLNEQFF.

The chain couples TRBV7-3 to TRBJ1-3; no reliable D call. This CDR3 comprises 14 residues. The germline V gene encodes CDR1 SGHTA and CDR2 FQGTGA. The ends were cut back, 5 bases at V and 3 bases at J, with 11 bases in the middle. The CDR3 region is CASSPRGGGNTIYF. CDR3 coding DNA: TGTGCCAGCAGCCCCCGGGGAGGTGGAAACACCATATATTTT.

This chain joins TRBV20-1 and TRBJ2-7; TRBD2 matches 10 bases. The ends lost 0 bases at V and 8 bases at J; junction bases unmatched: 10. This CDR3 spans 15 amino acids. CDR1 and CDR2 (germline): DFQATT, SNEGSKA (reference sequence). CDR3 sequence: CSARDQGSGGYKQYF. CDR3 DNA sequence: TGCAGTGCTAGAGATCAGGGTAGCGGGGGGTACAAGCAGTACTTC.

The table lists this clonotype with many counts. V gene TRBV10-3 combines with J gene TRBJ2-7; D is uncertain. CDR3 length equals 14 residues. V was shortened by 2 bases and J by 0 bases, with 8 bases between the two germline ends. CDR1 and CDR2 from the germline V gene are ENHRY and SYGVKD. CDR3 sequence (DNA): TGTGCCATCAGTGAGGCAGATAGCTCCTACGAGCAGTACTTC. Encoded protein: CAISEADSSYEQYF.

The chain carries TRBV5-4 and TRBJ2-2; TRBD1 aligns across 8 bases. J gave up 7 bases and V 2 bases, and 10 bases lay outside the gene matches. Germline CDR1 is SGHNT and CDR2 is YYREEE (reference sequence). The CDR3 contains 16 residues. CDR3 in amino acids: CASSFVTGGLLGELFF. CDR3 sequence (DNA): TGTGCCAGCAGCTTCGTAACAGGGGGTTTACTCGGGGAGCTGTTTTTT. Full variable domain (rest looked up from reference TRBV5-4 and TRBJ2-2): ETGVTQSPTHLIKTRGQQVTLRCSSQSGHNTVSWYQQALGQGPQFIFQYYREEENGRGNFPPRFSGLQFPNYSSELNVNALELDDSALYLCASSFVTGGLLGELFFGEGSRLTVL.

Ten or more counts support this clonotype. The chain couples TRBV12-3 or TRBV12-4 to TRBJ2-1, with 12 nucleotides matching TRBD2. The J segment lost 11 bases and the V segment lost 1 base, leaving 9 bases of the junction unmatched. The CDR3 is 16 residues long. The CDR3 DNA reads TGTGCCAGCAGTTTAGGGCTAGCGGGGGGGCTAATGCAGCAGTTCTTC. It translates to CASSLGLAGGLMQQFF.

This clonotype was detected ten times or more. The chain carries TRBV7-9 and TRBJ2-1; 9 nucleotides align to TRBD2. This CDR3 spans 13 amino acids. V lost 10 bases, J lost 5 bases, and 6 bases stayed unmatched. Germline loops: CDR1 SEHNR, CDR2 FQNEAQ (reference sequence). The CDR3 region has the DNA TGTGCCACCGAGACTAGCGGACACAATGAGCAGTTCTTC. It translates to CATETSGHNEQFF.

The V call is TRBV10-3, the J call TRBJ1-3; tentatively, D is TRBD1 (6 bases). Between the trimmed V and J ends, which lost 3 bases and 3 bases, there was a span of 15 bases. Germline loops: CDR1 ENHRY, CDR2 SYGVKD. The CDR3 is made up of 16 amino acids. The DNA of the CDR3 is TGTGCCATCAGTGACCCGGGACAAGGGTATGGAAACACCATATATTTT. Translating it yields CAISDPGQGYGNTIYF.

This clonotype was seen many times. The rearrangement links TRBV7-2 to TRBJ1-5; D call uncertain. This CDR3 has 17 residues. The V gene lost 1 base and the J gene lost 5 bases, with 18 bases spanning the gap. The V gene's germline CDR1 is SGHTA and CDR2 FQGNSA. The CDR3 is CASSLGPDPLSHQPQHF. DNA for the CDR3: TGTGCCAGCAGCTTAGGCCCCGACCCGCTCTCCCATCAGCCCCAGCATTTT.

This clonotype was seen ten or more times. This chain connects TRBV12-3 or TRBV12-4 to TRBJ1-1; D gene ambiguous. CDR3 length: 12 residues. V was shortened by 6 bases and J by 4 bases, with 9 bases between the two germline ends. The CDR3 DNA follows: TGTGCCAGCAGCTTCTCCCGCACTGAAGCTTTCTTT. As protein: CASSFSRTEAFF.

This clonotype was seen many times. The gene calls are TRBV28 and TRBJ2-2; D is possibly TRBD1 or TRBD2 (6 bases each). This CDR3 is 16 amino acids long. Trimming cost V 6 bases and J 2 bases, with 16 bases left between them. The germline gives CDR1 MDHEN, CDR2 SYDVKM. The DNA for the CDR3 is TGTGCCAGCAGACTACGGTCGGGGGCTAACACCGGGGAGCTGTTTTTT. It translates to CASRLRSGANTGELFF. The full variable domain, completed using reference TRBV28 and TRBJ2-2, is DVKVTQSSRYLVKRTGEKVFLECVQDMDHENMFWYRQDPGLGLRLIYFSYDVKMKEKGDIPEGYSVSREKKERFSLILESASTNQTSMYLCASRLRSGANTGELFFGEGSRLTVL.

This clonotype was seen repeatedly, ten times or more. The chain uses TRBV7-6 and TRBJ2-2; tentative D call: TRBD2 (5 bases). V lost 1 base, J lost 0 bases, and 15 bases lay in between. Germline V gives CDR1 SGHVS, CDR2 FNYEAQ. The CDR3 is 18 amino acids. The CDR3 coding sequence is TGTGCCAGCAGCTTAGTGCCTACGGGGAAACCGAACACCGGGGAGCTGTTTTTT. It translates to CASSLVPTGKPNTGELFF.

This clonotype was detected many times. V gene TRBV5-1 combines with J gene TRBJ2-2; 8 bases align to TRBD1. CDR3 length: 14 amino acids. V lost 9 bases and J lost 6; bases outside the gene matches: 10. The germline V gene encodes CDR1 SGHRS and CDR2 YFSETQ. The CDR3 DNA reads TGCGCCACCGGACAGGGCGGAGCGGCCGGGGAGCTGTTTTTT. It yields the protein CATGQGGAAGELFF.

The chain employs TRBV20-1 and TRBJ2-7, with TRBD1 matching over 10 bases. Looked up from germline, CDR1 is DFQATT and CDR2 is SNEGSKA (reference sequence). The CDR3 runs 13 residues. Trimming cost V 4 bases and J 6 bases; bases outside gene matches: 6. The chain's CDR3 is CSATDRGPIEQYF. The CDR3, as DNA: TGCAGTGCTACAGACAGGGGGCCCATCGAGCAGTACTTC.